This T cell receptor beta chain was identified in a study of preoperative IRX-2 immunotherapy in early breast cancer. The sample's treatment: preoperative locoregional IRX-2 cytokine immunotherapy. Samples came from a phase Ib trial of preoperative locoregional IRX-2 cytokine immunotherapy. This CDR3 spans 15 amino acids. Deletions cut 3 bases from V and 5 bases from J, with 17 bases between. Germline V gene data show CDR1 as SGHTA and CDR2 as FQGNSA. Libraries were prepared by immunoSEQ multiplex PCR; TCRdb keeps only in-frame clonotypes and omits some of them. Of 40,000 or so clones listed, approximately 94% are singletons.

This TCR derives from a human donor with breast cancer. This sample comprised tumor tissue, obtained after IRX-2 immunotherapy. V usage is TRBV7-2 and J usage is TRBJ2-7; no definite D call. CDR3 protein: CASSFPGLYGNEQYF. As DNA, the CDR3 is TGTGCCAGCAGCTTTCCGGGCCTCTATGGGAACGAGCAGTACTTC.